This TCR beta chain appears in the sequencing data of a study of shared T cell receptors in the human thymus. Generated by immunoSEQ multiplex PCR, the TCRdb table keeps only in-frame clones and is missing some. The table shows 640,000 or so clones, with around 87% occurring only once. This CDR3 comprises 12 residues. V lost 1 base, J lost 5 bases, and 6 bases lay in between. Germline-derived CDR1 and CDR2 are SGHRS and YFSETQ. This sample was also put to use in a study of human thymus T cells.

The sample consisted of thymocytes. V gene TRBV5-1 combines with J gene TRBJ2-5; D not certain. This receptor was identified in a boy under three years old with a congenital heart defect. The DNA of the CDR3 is TGCGCCAGCAGCTTGTCTGTGGAGACCCAGTACTTC. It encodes CASSLSVETQYF.